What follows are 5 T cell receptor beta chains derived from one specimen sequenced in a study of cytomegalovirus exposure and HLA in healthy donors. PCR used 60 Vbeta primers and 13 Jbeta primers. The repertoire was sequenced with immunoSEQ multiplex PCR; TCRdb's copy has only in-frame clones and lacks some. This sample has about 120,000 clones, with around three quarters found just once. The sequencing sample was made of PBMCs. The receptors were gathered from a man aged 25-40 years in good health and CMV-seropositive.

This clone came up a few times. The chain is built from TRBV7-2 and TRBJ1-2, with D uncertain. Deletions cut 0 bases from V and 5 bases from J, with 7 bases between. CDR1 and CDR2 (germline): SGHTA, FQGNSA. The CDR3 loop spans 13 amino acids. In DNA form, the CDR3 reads TGTGCCAGCAGCTTAGCCTCCAGTTATGGCTACACCTTC. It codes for CASSLASSYGYTF.

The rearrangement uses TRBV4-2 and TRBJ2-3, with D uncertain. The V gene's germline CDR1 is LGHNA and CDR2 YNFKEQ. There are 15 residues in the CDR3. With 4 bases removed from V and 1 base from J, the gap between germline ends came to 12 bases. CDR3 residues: CASSRPRLGTDTQYF. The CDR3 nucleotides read TGTGCCAGCAGCCGGCCCAGGTTGGGCACAGATACGCAGTATTTT.

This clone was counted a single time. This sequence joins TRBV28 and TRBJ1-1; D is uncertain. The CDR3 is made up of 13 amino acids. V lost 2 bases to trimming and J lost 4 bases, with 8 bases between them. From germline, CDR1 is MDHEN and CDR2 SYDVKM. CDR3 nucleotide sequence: TGTGCCAGCAGTTTACGGGGTTCCACTGAAGCTTTCTTT. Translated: CASSLRGSTEAFF. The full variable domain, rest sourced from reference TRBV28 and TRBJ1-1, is DVKVTQSSRYLVKRTGEKVFLECVQDMDHENMFWYRQDPGLGLRLIYFSYDVKMKEKGDIPEGYSVSREKKERFSLILESASTNQTSMYLCASSLRGSTEAFFGQGTRLTVV.

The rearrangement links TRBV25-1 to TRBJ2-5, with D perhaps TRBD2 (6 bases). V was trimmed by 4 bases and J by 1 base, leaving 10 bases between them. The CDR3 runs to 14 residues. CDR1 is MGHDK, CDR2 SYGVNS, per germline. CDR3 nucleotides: TGTGCCAGCAGTGGTCTAGCGCCCCAAGAGACCCAGTACTTC. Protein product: CASSGLAPQETQYF.

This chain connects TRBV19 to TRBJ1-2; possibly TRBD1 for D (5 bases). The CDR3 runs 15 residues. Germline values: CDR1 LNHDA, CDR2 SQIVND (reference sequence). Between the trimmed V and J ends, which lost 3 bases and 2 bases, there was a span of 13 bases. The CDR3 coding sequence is TGTGCCAGTAGTATCATAGGGGAAGGAAACTATGGCTACACCTTC. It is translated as CASSIIGEGNYGYTF.